The present TCR beta chain was sequenced within a study of shared clonotypes between healthy human individuals. Remarks on this clone: The junction shows a germline mismatch at one end, possibly a read error.

Sequencing was performed with immunoSEQ multiplex PCR; in TCRdb, only in-frame clones are kept and a portion is missing. The data contain a few million clones, approximately 94% of them singletons. Into CD45RA+ naive and CD45RA-negative memory subsets, the CD4+ cells were split. This CDR3 has 15 residues. From germline, CDR1 is MGHDK and CDR2 SYGVNS. This TCR derives from a man younger than 30 in good health. V and J are TRBV25-1 and TRBJ2-7; D ambiguous. The sample comprised naive CD4+ T cells sorted from blood. The subset: CD45RA+ positively selected. For the CDR3, the DNA is TGTGCCAGCAGTGATCCCGGAACCTCGGCCTACGGGCAGTACTTC. Residues: CASSDPGTSAYGQYF.